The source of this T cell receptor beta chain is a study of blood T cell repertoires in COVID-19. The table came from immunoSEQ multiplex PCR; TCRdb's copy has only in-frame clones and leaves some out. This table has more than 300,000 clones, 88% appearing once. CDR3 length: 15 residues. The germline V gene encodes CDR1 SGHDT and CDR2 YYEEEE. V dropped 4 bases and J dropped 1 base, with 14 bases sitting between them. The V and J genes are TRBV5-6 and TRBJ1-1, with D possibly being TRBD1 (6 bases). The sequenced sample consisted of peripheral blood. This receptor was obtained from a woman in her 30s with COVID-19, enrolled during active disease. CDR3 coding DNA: TGTGCCAGCAGCCCCTGGGACATGGCGAACACTGAAGCTTTCTTT. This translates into CASSPWDMANTEAFF.